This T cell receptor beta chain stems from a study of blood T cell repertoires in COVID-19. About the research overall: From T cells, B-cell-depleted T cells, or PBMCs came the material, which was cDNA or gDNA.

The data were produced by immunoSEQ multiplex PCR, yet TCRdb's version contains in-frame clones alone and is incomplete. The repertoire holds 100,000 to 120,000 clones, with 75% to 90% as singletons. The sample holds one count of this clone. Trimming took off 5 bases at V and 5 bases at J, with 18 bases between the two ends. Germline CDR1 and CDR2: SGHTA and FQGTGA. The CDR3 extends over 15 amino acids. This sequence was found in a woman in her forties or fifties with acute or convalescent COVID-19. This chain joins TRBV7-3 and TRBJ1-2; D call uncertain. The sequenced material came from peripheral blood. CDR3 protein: CASSPTDLGAYGYTF. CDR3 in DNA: TGTGCCAGCAGCCCTACAGACCTTGGCGCGTATGGCTACACCTTC.